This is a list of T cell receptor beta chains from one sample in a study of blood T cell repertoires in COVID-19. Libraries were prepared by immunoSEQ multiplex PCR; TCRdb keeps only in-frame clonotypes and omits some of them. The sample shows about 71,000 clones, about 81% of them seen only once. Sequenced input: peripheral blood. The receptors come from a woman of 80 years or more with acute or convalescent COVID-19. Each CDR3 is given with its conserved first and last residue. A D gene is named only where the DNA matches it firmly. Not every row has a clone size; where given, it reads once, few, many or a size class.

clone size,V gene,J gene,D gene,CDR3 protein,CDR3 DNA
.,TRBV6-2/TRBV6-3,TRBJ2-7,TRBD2,CASSFPGLARGEQYF,TGTGCCAGCAGTTTCCCGGGACTAGCGAGGGGCGAGCAGTACTTC
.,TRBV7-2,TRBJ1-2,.,CASSSGGRVEEGYTF,TGTGCCAGCAGCTCGGGGGGGAGGGTCGAGGAAGGCTACACCTTC
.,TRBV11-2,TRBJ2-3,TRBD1,CASSLVGQGYTDTQYF,TGTGCCAGCAGCTTAGTTGGACAGGGGTACACAGATACGCAGTATTTT
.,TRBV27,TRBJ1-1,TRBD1,CASSLRQGITEAFF,TGTGCCAGCAGCCTACGACAGGGAATCACTGAAGCTTTCTTT
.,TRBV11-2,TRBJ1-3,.,CASSLAQGSGNTIYF,TGTGCCAGCAGCTTAGCCCAGGGGTCTGGAAACACCATATATTTT
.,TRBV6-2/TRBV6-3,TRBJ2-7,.,CASSYSEVGSYEQYF,TGTGCCAGCAGTTACTCGGAGGTGGGCTCCTACGAGCAGTACTTC
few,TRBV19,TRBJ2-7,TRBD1,CASSGTGAYEQYF,TGTGCCTCGTCAGGGACAGGGGCCTACGAGCAGTACTTC
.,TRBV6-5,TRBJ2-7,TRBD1,CASSITGGEAYEQYF,TGTGCCAGCAGTATAACAGGGGGCGAGGCCTACGAGCAGTACTTC
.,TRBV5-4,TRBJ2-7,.,CASSLSGSSYEQYF,TGTGCCAGCAGCTTGTCAGGCAGCTCCTACGAGCAGTACTTC
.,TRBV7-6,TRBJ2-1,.,CASSLGSSYNEQFF,TGTGCCAGCAGCTTAGGGAGCTCCTACAATGAGCAGTTCTTC
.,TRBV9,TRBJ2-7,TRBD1,CASSVGPSDRGYEQYF,TGTGCCAGCAGCGTAGGGCCCTCGGACAGGGGCTACGAGCAGTACTTC
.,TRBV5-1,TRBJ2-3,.,CASSLATSTDTQYF,TGCGCCAGCAGCTTGGCCACTAGCACAGATACGCAGTATTTT
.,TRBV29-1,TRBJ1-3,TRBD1,CSVETGAGNTIYF,TGCAGCGTTGAAACAGGGGCTGGAAACACCATATATTTT
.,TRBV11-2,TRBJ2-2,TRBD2,CASSLGLAGGRTGELFF,TGTGCCAGCAGCCTGGGACTAGCGGGAGGGCGGACCGGGGAGCTGTTTTTT
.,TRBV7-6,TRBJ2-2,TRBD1,CASSLSGGAGTGELFF,TGTGCCAGCAGCTTATCAGGGGGCGCTGGGACCGGGGAGCTGTTTTTT
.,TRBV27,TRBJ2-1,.,CASSLRPPAGLGRYNEQFF,TGTGCCAGCAGTTTAAGGCCACCGGCGGGCCTAGGGCGGTACAATGAGCAGTTCTTC
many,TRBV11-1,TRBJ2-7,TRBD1,CASSLEGQSSYEQYF,TGTGCCAGCAGCTTAGAGGGACAGAGCTCCTACGAGCAGTACTTC
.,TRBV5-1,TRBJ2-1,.,CASSSQITSYNEQFF,TGCGCCAGCAGCTCCCAGATAACCTCCTACAATGAGCAGTTCTTC
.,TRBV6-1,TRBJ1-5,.,CASSDIQSQPQHF,TGTGCCAGCAGTGATATACAGAGTCAGCCCCAGCATTTT
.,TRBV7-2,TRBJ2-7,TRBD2,CASSLGLAGPYEQYF,TGTGCCAGCAGCTTAGGGCTAGCGGGTCCCTACGAGCAGTACTTC
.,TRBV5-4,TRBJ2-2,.,CASSGALTRELFF,TGTGCCAGCAGCGGGGCCCTCACCCGGGAGCTGTTTTTT